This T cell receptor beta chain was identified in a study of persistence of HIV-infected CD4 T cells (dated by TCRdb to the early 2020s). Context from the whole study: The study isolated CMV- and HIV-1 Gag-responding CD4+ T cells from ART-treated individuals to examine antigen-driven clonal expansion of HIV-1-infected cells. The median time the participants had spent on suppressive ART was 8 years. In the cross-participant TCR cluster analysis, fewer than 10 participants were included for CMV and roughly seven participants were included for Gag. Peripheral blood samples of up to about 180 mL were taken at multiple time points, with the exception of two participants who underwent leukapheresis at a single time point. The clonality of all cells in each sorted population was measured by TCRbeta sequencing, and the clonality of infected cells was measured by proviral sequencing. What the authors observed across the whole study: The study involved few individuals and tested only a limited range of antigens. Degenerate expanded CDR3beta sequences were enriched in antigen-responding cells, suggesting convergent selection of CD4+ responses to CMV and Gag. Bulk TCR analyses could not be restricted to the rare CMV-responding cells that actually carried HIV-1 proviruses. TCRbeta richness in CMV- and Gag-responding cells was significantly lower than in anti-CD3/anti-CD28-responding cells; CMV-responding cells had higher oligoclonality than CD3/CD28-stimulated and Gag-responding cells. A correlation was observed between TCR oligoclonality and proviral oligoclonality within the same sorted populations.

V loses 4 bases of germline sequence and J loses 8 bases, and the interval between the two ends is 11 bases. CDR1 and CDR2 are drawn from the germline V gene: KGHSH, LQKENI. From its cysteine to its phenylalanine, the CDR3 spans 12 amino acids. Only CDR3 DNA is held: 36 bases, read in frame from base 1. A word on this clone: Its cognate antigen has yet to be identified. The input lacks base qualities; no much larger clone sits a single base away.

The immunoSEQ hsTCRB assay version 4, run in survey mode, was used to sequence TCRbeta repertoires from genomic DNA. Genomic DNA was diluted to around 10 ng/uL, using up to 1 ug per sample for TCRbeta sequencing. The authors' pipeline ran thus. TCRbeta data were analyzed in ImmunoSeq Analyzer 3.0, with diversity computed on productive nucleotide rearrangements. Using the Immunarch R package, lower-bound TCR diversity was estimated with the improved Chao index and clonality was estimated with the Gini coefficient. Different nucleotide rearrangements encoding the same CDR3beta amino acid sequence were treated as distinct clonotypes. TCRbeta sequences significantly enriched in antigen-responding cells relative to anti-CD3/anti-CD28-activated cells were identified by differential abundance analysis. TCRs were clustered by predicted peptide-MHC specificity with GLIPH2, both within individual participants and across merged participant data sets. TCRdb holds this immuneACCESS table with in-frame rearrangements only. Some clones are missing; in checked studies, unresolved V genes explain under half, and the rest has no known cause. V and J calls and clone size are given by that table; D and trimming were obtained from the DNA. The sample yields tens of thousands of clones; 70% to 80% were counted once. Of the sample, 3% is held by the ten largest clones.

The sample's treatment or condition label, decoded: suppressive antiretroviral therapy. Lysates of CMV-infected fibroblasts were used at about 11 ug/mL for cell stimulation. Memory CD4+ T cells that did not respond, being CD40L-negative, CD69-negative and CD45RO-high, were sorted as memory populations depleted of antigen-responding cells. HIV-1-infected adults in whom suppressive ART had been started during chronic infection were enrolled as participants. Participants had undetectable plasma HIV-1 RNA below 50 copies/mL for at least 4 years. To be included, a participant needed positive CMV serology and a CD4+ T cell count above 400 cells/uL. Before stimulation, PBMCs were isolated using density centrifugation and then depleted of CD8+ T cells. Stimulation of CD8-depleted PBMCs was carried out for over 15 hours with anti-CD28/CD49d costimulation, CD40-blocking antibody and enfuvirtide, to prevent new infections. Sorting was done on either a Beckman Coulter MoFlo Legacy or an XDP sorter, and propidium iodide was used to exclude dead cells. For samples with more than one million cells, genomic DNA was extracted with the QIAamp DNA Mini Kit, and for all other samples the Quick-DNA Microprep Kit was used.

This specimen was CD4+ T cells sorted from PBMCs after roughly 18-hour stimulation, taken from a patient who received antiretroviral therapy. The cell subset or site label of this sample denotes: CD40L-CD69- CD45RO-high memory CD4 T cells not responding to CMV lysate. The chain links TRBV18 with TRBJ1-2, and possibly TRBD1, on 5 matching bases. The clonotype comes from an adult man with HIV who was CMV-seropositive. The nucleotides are TGTGCCAGCTCACTTAAGGGGCGAGGCTACACCTTC. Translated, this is CASSLKGRGYTF.